This section outlines one T cell receptor beta chain sequence together with its context. Its specificity is not known. The source of the sample is a study of blood T cells in healthy people across ages. Overall study results and limits: In older individuals, TCR beta diversity per million T cells was lower, falling roughly linearly with age. In the absence of known donor CMV status, changes in expanded clonotypes were possibly confounded.

Next came a second PCR, run for about 6 to 12 cycles, which used a sample-barcoded 5' primer along with a J-beta primer mix. TCRdb re-called the 5' RACE reads through MiXCR, storing one row per CDR3 protein. The table includes some 780,000 distinct CDR3 sequences, more than 55% detected once. This CDR3 has 13 amino acids. V shed 3 bases and J 11 bases; nucleotides not matched to a gene: 5. Per the germline V gene, CDR1 is SQVTM and CDR2 is ANQGSEA. The donors, healthy Caucasians from Russia, were aged roughly 6 to 95. Sequencing input: blood. The V and J genes are TRBV29-1 and TRBJ2-5, with 14 bases aligning to TRBD2. The clonotype originates from a man between 35 and 55 years old in good health. Here the CDR3 reads CSVETSGRGEQYF. As DNA, the CDR3 is TGCAGCGTTGAGACTAGCGGGAGGGGTGAGCAGTACTTC.